This entry concerns a single T cell receptor (beta chain). These data belong to a study of blood T cell repertoires in COVID-19. Participants, roughly 18 to 90 years old, spanned about 26 US areas. Those designated as exposed participants met a COVID-19 case within 2 weeks before study entry. The V segment lost 4 bases and the J segment 2 bases; nucleotides outside the gene matches: 8. Per the germline V gene, CDR1 is SGHAT and CDR2 is FQNNGV. The CDR3 runs 15 residues. Assay: immunoSEQ multiplex PCR; the TCRdb copy retains only in-frame clones and omits some. There are fewer than 250,000 clones in the sample; 83% occur only once, and 3% to 4% lies in the top ten.

The rearrangement uses TRBV11-2 and TRBJ2-7; TRBD1 agrees at 7 bases. Sequenced sample: PBMCs or T cells enriched from blood (not recorded which). The source is a woman aged 40 to 50 who had been exposed to COVID-19. The CDR3 nucleotides read TGTGCCAGCAGCTCCCAAGACAGGGCGACCTACGAGCAGTACTTC. It specifies CASSSQDRATYEQYF.